This TCR beta chain comes out of a study of T cells after yellow fever vaccination. Trimming took off 3 bases at V and 1 base at J, with 16 bases between the two ends. Looked up from germline, CDR1 is MDHEN and CDR2 is SYDVKM. This CDR3 comprises 17 residues. Each CDR3 protein is one row after TCRdb ran MiXCR on the 5' RACE reads. This sample has about 160,000 distinct CDR3 sequences, with 6% to 7.5% found just once. The receptor comes from a young man who received the YFV17D yellow fever vaccine. The chain employs TRBV28 and TRBJ1-5; D unclear. Source: CD4+ T cells sorted from PBMCs, taken about 5 days after the first yellow fever vaccination. This CDR3 reads CASSFAGAKESNQPQHF. CDR3 nucleotide sequence: TGTGCCAGCAGTTTCGCGGGAGCAAAGGAAAGCAATCAGCCCCAGCATTTT.